Below are 28 T cell receptor beta chains sequenced from a single sample in a study of T cells in localized non-small cell lung cancer. The method was immunoSEQ multiplex PCR; TCRdb's version includes in-frame clones alone and lacks a portion of them. The sample yields tens of thousands of clones, roughly four fifths seen once. The specimen comprised PBMCs, sampled before any cancer treatment. The receptors shown here come from a man between 35 and 75 years old with stage II lung adenocarcinoma.

Here the CDR3 reads CASSRDSVNYGYTF. The CDR3 nucleotides read TGTGCCAGCAGCCGTGACTCCGTTAACTATGGCTACACCTTC. The chain is built from TRBV5-4 and TRBJ1-2, with D hard to call. Germline CDR1 is SGHNT and CDR2 is YYREEE (reference sequence). The V end lost 4 bases, the J end lost 1 base, and 11 bases lay between the germline ends. This CDR3 comprises 14 residues.

The chain carries TRBV6-4 and TRBJ1-2; 10 nucleotides match TRBD1. Germline V gene lookup returns CDR1 MRHNA and CDR2 SNTAGT. J gave up 6 bases and V 2 bases, and 6 bases lay outside the gene matches. This CDR3 contains 15 residues. CDR3 sequence (DNA): TGTGCCAGCAGTGACCCCGGGACAGGGGTTGATGGCTACACCTTC. Its translation: CASSDPGTGVDGYTF.

The rearrangement joins TRBV7-2 to TRBJ2-1; tentative D call: TRBD2 (5 bases). The V and J ends lost 8 bases and 0 bases respectively, with 14 bases between them. Per the germline V gene, CDR1 is SGHTA and CDR2 is FQGNSA. CDR3 length: 15 amino acids. CDR3 sequence: CASGEGPTSYNEQFF. DNA for the CDR3: TGTGCCAGCGGCGAGGGCCCGACCTCCTACAATGAGCAGTTCTTC.

V usage is TRBV5-1 and J usage is TRBJ2-7; 9 nucleotides match TRBD1. In germline, CDR1 is SGHRS, CDR2 YFSETQ. CDR3 size: 14 residues. Trimming removed 4 bases from V and 6 bases from J; junction bases left unmatched: 8. CDR3: CASSLRTGEGEQYF. For the CDR3, the DNA is TGCGCCAGCAGCCTCCGGACAGGGGAAGGCGAGCAGTACTTC.

The J gene is TRBJ2-5, the V gene TRBV5-1; D is perhaps TRBD1 (6 bases). Germline-derived CDR1 and CDR2 are SGHRS and YFSETQ. Trimming shortened V by 6 bases and J by 3 bases, and 9 bases separated the two germline ends. The CDR3 runs to 12 residues. CDR3 residues: CASNRDKETQYF. Written as DNA, the CDR3 is TGCGCCAGCAACCGGGACAAAGAGACCCAGTACTTC.

J is TRBJ2-3 and V is TRBV21-1. TRBV21-1 is a pseudogene segment. The CDR3 runs to 15 residues. This CDR3 reads CASSKVKGSTDTQYF. The CDR3 DNA reads TGTGCCAGCAGCAAAGTTAAGGGATCCACAGATACGCAGTATTTT.

V usage is TRBV14 and J usage is TRBJ2-2, with 9 positions matching TRBD1. In germline, CDR1 is SGHDN, CDR2 FVKESK. V lost 4 bases to trimming and J lost 2 bases; unmatched junction nucleotides: 14. This CDR3 contains 19 residues. The CDR3 nucleotides are TGTGCCAGCAGCCCAGGACAGGGGTCAATAGAACTAAACACCGGGGAGCTGTTTTTT. Translated: CASSPGQGSIELNTGELFF.

Worth noting for this clone: The same CDR3 can be traced to other DNA sequences in this sample. CDR3 sequence reads: CAWGGRGGQETQYF. In nucleotides, the CDR3 is TGTGCCTGGGGTGGGCGGGGGGGGCAAGAGACCCAGTACTTC. J is TRBJ2-5 and V is TRBV30; 9 positions agree with TRBD2. CDR1 and CDR2 (germline): GTSNPN, SVGIG (reference sequence). The CDR3 is 14 amino acids. With V trimmed by 5 bases and J by 2 bases, 6 bases remained unmatched.

The rearrangement joins TRBV11-2 to TRBJ1-1; TRBD1 might be the D (6 bases). CDR3 size: 15 residues. V was pared by 3 bases and J by 1 base, with 12 bases between. Looked up from germline, CDR1 is SGHAT and CDR2 is FQNNGV. CDR3 coding DNA: TGTGCCAGCAGCTTTCCAACGACAGGGAACACTGAAGCTTTCTTT. It yields the protein CASSFPTTGNTEAFF.

This chain links TRBV5-1 with TRBJ2-1, with D maybe TRBD2 (6 bases). The V end was cut by 4 bases, the J end by 6 bases, with 14 bases between. The V gene's germline CDR1 is SGHRS and CDR2 YFSETQ. This CDR3 spans 14 amino acids. CDR3 DNA sequence: TGCGCCAGCAGCATCCGGGACTCTGCCAATGAGCAGTTCTTC. Translated: CASSIRDSANEQFF.

This clone has a handful of counts. The junction and the germline gene differ at one end; a read error may be behind it. The chain has TRBV7-9 and TRBJ2-7; D ambiguous. CDR1 and CDR2 from the germline V gene are SEHNR and FQNEAQ (reference sequence). This CDR3 comprises 16 residues. This chain's CDR3 is CASSLAAATSSHEQYF. CDR3 in DNA: TGTGCCAGCAGCTTAGCTGCGGCAACCTCCTCCCACGAGCAGTACTTC. Drawing the rest from reference TRBV7-9 and TRBJ2-7, the complete variable domain is DTGVSQNPRHKITKRGQNVTFRCDPISEHNRLYWYRQTLGQGPEFLTYFQNEAQLEKSRLLSDRFSAERPKGSFSTLEIQRTEQGDSAMYLCASSLAAATSSHEQYFGPGTRLTVT.

This chain connects TRBV27 to TRBJ2-1; weak D call: TRBD2 (6 bases). Trimming took 3 bases from V and 4 from J, leaving 7 bases between them. CDR3 size: 13 residues. CDR1 MNHEY and CDR2 SMNVEV come from the germline V gene (reference sequence). CDR3 nucleotides: TGTGCCAGCAGTTTCCGGGGGTACAATGAGCAGTTCTTC. Protein sequence: CASSFRGYNEQFF.

The chain links TRBV10-3 to TRBJ1-1; D not resolved. The CDR3 totals 13 residues. The germline V gene has CDR1 ENHRY and CDR2 SYGVKD. V dropped 7 bases and J dropped 4 bases, with 13 bases sitting between them. CDR3 amino acids: CAIKEVKVTEAFF. As DNA, the CDR3 is TGTGCCATCAAGGAGGTCAAGGTCACTGAAGCTTTCTTT.

This clone was counted only a few times. CDR3 DNA: TGCGCCAGCAGCTTCTCCTTCGACAGGGTCGGGAACACTGAAGCTTTCTTT. This codes for CASSFSFDRVGNTEAFF. The V gene is TRBV4-1, the J gene TRBJ1-1; TRBD1 matches 7 bases. Looked up from germline, CDR1 is MGHRA and CDR2 is YSYEKL. Germline trimming cut 5 bases from V and 1 base from J; bases unmatched to any gene: 13. This CDR3 comprises 17 residues.

The gene calls are TRBV10-3 and TRBJ1-4; D is ambiguous. The CDR3 consists of 15 residues. Germline CDR1 reads ENHRY; CDR2 reads SYGVKD. V was pared by 4 bases and J by 0 bases, with 9 bases between. The CDR3 DNA reads TGTGCCATCAGTGGGGGTACCGCAACTAATGAAAAACTGTTTTTT. Amino acids: CAISGGTATNEKLFF.

The rearrangement links TRBV6-1 to TRBJ1-2; tentatively, D is TRBD1 (5 bases). The V end was cut by 7 bases, the J end by 8 bases, with 17 bases between. The CDR3 covers 13 residues. The germline gives CDR1 MNHNS, CDR2 SASEGT. CDR3 in amino acids: CASMERGVRGYTF. In nucleotides, the CDR3 is TGTGCCAGCATGGAGCGGGGGGTTAGGGGCTACACCTTC.

This chain uses TRBV7-9 with TRBJ1-2; TRBD1 matches at 12 bases. Germline V CDR1 and CDR2: SEHNR, FQNEAQ (reference sequence). J lost 8 bases, V lost 1 base, and 8 bases had no gene match. The CDR3 sequence is 16 residues long. The CDR3 loop reads CASSLEVGTGGRGYTF. The CDR3 bases are TGTGCCAGCAGCTTAGAAGTCGGGACAGGGGGCAGAGGCTACACCTTC. Full variable domain (missing parts from reference TRBV7-9 and TRBJ1-2): DTGVSQNPRHKITKRGQNVTFRCDPISEHNRLYWYRQTLGQGPEFLTYFQNEAQLEKSRLLSDRFSAERPKGSFSTLEIQRTEQGDSAMYLCASSLEVGTGGRGYTFGSGTRLTVV.

CDR3 sequence: CAIRPGTGGDEQYF. The CDR3 DNA reads TGTGCCATCAGGCCCGGGACAGGGGGGGACGAGCAGTACTTC. This rearrangement joins TRBV10-3 to TRBJ2-7; 11 nucleotides line up with TRBD1. Germline CDR1 reads ENHRY; CDR2 reads SYGVKD. V was pared by 6 bases and J by 5 bases, with 6 bases of the junction left unmatched. The CDR3 extends over 14 amino acids.

This clone was picked up one time. The genes are TRBV30 and TRBJ1-4; a possible D gene is TRBD1 (5 bases). Trimming pared 0 bases from V and 7 bases from J, leaving 12 bases between. The CDR3 runs to 14 residues. The germline V gene encodes CDR1 GTSNPN and CDR2 SVGIG (reference sequence). CDR3 residues: CAWSVQAGIEKLFF. DNA for the CDR3: TGTGCCTGGAGTGTACAGGCAGGGATTGAAAAACTGTTTTTT.

This clone was picked up one time. This chain joins TRBV28 and TRBJ2-5, with TRBD1 identical over 8 bases. Germline values: CDR1 MDHEN, CDR2 SYDVKM. The CDR3 has 15 amino acids. Trimming removed 3 bases from V and 3 bases from J; junction bases left unmatched: 6. The CDR3 loop reads CASSLIGQGEETQYF. Here the CDR3 DNA reads TGTGCCAGCAGTTTGATTGGACAGGGTGAAGAGACCCAGTACTTC.

The table lists this clone with a count of one. The chain has TRBV27 and TRBJ2-5; perhaps TRBD2 as D (5 bases). The CDR3 has 15 amino acids. Trimming cost V 4 bases and J 4 bases, with 16 bases left between them. Germline V gives CDR1 MNHEY, CDR2 SMNVEV (reference sequence). The CDR3 DNA is TGTGCCAGCAGTTCACTCGAGGGTCGCCCAGAGACCCAGTACTTC. Its translation is CASSSLEGRPETQYF.

The V gene is TRBV19, the J gene TRBJ2-2, with 7 bases identical to TRBD1. J was trimmed by 0 bases and V by 3 bases; bases with no gene match: 13. CDR3 size: 19 residues. The germline CDR1 and CDR2 sequences are LNHDA and SQIVND (reference sequence). The DNA for the CDR3 is TGTGCCAGTAGTATTATTGTGACATTAGGGGGCGCGAACACCGGGGAGCTGTTTTTT. Protein sequence: CASSIIVTLGGANTGELFF.

The rearrangement uses TRBV7-9 and TRBJ2-3, with 10 bases identical to TRBD2. The V gene's germline CDR1 is SEHNR and CDR2 FQNEAQ (reference sequence). Germline trimming cut 6 bases from V and 2 bases from J; bases unmatched to any gene: 5. The CDR3 sequence is 15 residues long. The CDR3 bases are TGTGCCAGCAGTCGGACTAGCGGCAACACAGATACGCAGTATTTT. It translates to CASSRTSGNTDTQYF.

The rearrangement joins TRBV28 to TRBJ2-7; a weak D match, TRBD2 (5 bases). The CDR3 is 14 residues long. Germline V gene data show CDR1 as MDHEN and CDR2 as SYDVKM. The V gene lost 7 bases and the J gene lost 0 bases, with 13 bases spanning the gap. The CDR3 sequence is CASIGGLLSYEQYF. Written as DNA, the CDR3 is TGTGCCAGCATCGGCGGACTCCTCTCCTACGAGCAGTACTTC.

The chain joins TRBV19 to TRBJ2-6; no firm D call. This CDR3 has 14 residues. V dropped 7 bases and J dropped 0 bases, with 7 bases sitting between them. Germline CDR1 reads LNHDA; CDR2 reads SQIVND (reference sequence). The CDR3 loop is CASTQSSGANVLTF. In DNA form, the CDR3 reads TGTGCCAGTACGCAGAGCTCTGGGGCCAACGTCCTGACTTTC.

The chain uses TRBV30 and TRBJ1-4, with a tentative D call TRBD1 (5 bases). Germline V gene data show CDR1 as GTSNPN and CDR2 as SVGIG (reference sequence). Trimming stripped 8 bases from V and 8 bases from J, with 24 bases between. This CDR3 spans 15 amino acids. CDR3 in DNA: TGTGCCGGCCGCAGGGAGGCTGGAGTAAGAGAAAAACTGTTTTTT. It translates to CAGRREAGVREKLFF.

The chain has TRBV30 and TRBJ2-7, with 10 nucleotides matching TRBD2. The length of the CDR3 is 14 residues. Looked up from germline, CDR1 is GTSNPN and CDR2 is SVGIG (reference sequence). With 0 bases clipped from V and 3 bases from J, the junction kept 2 bases outside the gene matches. In DNA form, the CDR3 reads TGTGCCTGGAGTGTACTAGCGGGAAACTACGAGCAGTACTTC. Its translation is CAWSVLAGNYEQYF.

This clone was found a few times. This chain connects TRBV5-6 to TRBJ2-7; 7 bases map to TRBD1. The ends lost 4 bases at V and 8 bases at J; junction bases unmatched: 6. From germline, CDR1 is SGHDT and CDR2 YYEEEE. There are 12 residues in the CDR3. CDR3 in DNA: TGTGCCAGCAGCCGACGGACAGGACAGCAGTACTTC. Its protein product is CASSRRTGQQYF.